The 31 T cell receptor beta chains given below trace back to one sample, sequenced in a study of blood T cell repertoires in COVID-19. The data were produced by immunoSEQ multiplex PCR, yet TCRdb's version contains in-frame clones alone and is incomplete. The repertoire holds some 230,000 clones, with just under 85% as singletons. Source material: PBMCs or T cells enriched from blood (not recorded which). These receptors came from a woman in her forties with acute COVID-19.

The rearrangement uses TRBV3-1 (or the pseudogene TRBV3-2) and TRBJ1-1; D might be TRBD1 (5 bases). V was pared by 3 bases and J by 1 base, with 9 bases between. CDR3 length equals 14 residues. CDR1 and CDR2 (germline): LGHDT, YNNKEL (reference sequence). CDR3 in DNA: TGTGCCAGCAGCCACGGGACTCAGAACACTGAAGCTTTCTTT. It yields the protein CASSHGTQNTEAFF.

This clone was seen only once. The chain carries TRBV27 and TRBJ1-2; possibly TRBD1 for D (5 bases). V dropped 3 bases and J dropped 2 bases, with 7 bases sitting between them. In germline, CDR1 is MNHEY, CDR2 SMNVEV (reference sequence). This CDR3 is built from 13 residues. The CDR3 protein is CASSFRGNYGYTF. The DNA of the CDR3 is TGTGCCAGCAGTTTTCGGGGGAACTATGGCTACACCTTC.

This chain joins TRBV11-2 and TRBJ1-4; D might be TRBD1 (5 bases). From germline, CDR1 is SGHAT and CDR2 FQNNGV. The CDR3 covers 16 residues. V lost 1 base and J lost 3, with 12 bases in between. CDR3 in amino acids: CASSLGTGGANEKLFF. The CDR3 nucleotides read TGTGCCAGCAGCTTAGGTACAGGCGGTGCTAATGAAAAACTGTTTTTT.

This sequence joins TRBV7-9 and TRBJ2-1; the match to TRBD2 covers 11 bases. The J segment lost 9 bases and the V segment lost 4 bases, leaving 14 bases of the junction unmatched. From germline, CDR1 is SEHNR and CDR2 FQNEAQ (reference sequence). The CDR3 sequence is 17 residues long. The CDR3 coding sequence is TGTGCCAGCAGCTCATCGGGACTAGCGGTCCTAGGCGGTGAGCAGTTCTTC. It yields the protein CASSSSGLAVLGGEQFF.

This sequence joins TRBV7-9 and TRBJ1-6; D not resolved. The V gene lost 3 bases and the J gene lost 4 bases, with 16 bases spanning the gap. This CDR3 region has 17 residues. CDR1 is SEHNR, CDR2 FQNEAQ, per germline (reference sequence). As DNA, the CDR3 is TGTGCCAGCAGCTTGCGGAGTCTAGCCAATTATAATTCACCCCTCCACTTT. Amino acid sequence: CASSLRSLANYNSPLHF.

The chain uses TRBV4-2 and TRBJ2-5; 10 bases line up with TRBD1. Unmatched junction bases numbered 4, after V lost 1 base and J lost 2 bases. In germline, CDR1 is LGHNA, CDR2 YNFKEQ. This CDR3 is built from 16 residues. CDR3 residues: CASSQGSGQGQETQYF. The CDR3 region has the DNA TGTGCCAGCAGCCAAGGTTCGGGACAGGGGCAAGAGACCCAGTACTTC.

The rearrangement uses TRBV10-1 and TRBJ2-1; possibly TRBD2 for D (6 bases). The CDR3 runs 13 residues. V was trimmed by 4 bases and J by 10 bases, leaving 14 bases between them. Per germline, CDR1 WNHNN and CDR2 SYGVQD (reference sequence). The DNA of the CDR3 is TGCGCCAGCAGTGGAGGGACTCCCCACGAGCAGTTCTTC. It codes for CASSGGTPHEQFF.

This clone has a single count. The chain is built from TRBV29-1 and TRBJ2-5, with a tentative D call TRBD2 (7 bases). The CDR3 runs 16 residues. With 0 bases removed from V and 4 bases from J, the gap between germline ends came to 18 bases. Germline CDR1 reads SQVTM; CDR2 reads ANQGSEA. The CDR3 DNA follows: TGCAGCGTTGAAGAAATCTCTGAGGGGGGGAGAGAGACCCAGTACTTC. Amino acid sequence: CSVEEISEGGRETQYF.

This chain links TRBV13 with TRBJ1-1; perhaps TRBD1 as D (5 bases). The CDR3 is made up of 12 amino acids. Trimming stripped 5 bases from V and 8 bases from J, with 12 bases between. Germline lookup yields CDR1 PRHDT and CDR2 FYEKMQ (reference sequence). The CDR3 DNA is TGTGCCAGCAGCGCCCCCGACAGAGAAGCTTTCTTT. Translating gives CASSAPDREAFF. Full variable domain (outside the CDR3, taken from reference TRBV13 and TRBJ1-1): AAGVIQSPRHLIKEKRETATLKCYPIPRHDTVYWYQQGPGQDPQFLISFYEKMQSDKGSIPDRFSAQQFSDYHSELNMSSLELGDSALYFCASSAPDREAFFGQGTRLTVV.

V gene TRBV2 combines with J gene TRBJ1-6; no reliable D call. The V gene's germline CDR1 is SNHLY and CDR2 FYNNEI. Between the trimmed V and J ends, which lost 7 bases and 5 bases, there was a span of 12 bases. The CDR3 contains 14 residues. CDR3 sequence (DNA): TGTGCCAGCACCCGCAGGAATAATAATTCACCCCTCCACTTT. Translation: CASTRRNNNSPLHF.

The chain combines TRBV19 with TRBJ2-7; 8 nucleotides align to TRBD1. J gave up 0 bases and V 3 bases, and 4 bases lay outside the gene matches. CDR3 length equals 15 residues. Per germline, CDR1 LNHDA and CDR2 SQIVND (reference sequence). Here the CDR3 DNA reads TGTGCCAGTAGTATGATGACAGGGGCCTCCTACGAGCAGTACTTC. Amino acid sequence: CASSMMTGASYEQYF.

The J gene is TRBJ2-3, the V gene TRBV4-1; 11 bases fit TRBD2. The CDR3 extends over 19 amino acids. V was clipped by 0 bases and J by 2 bases; unmatched bases: 10. Germline lookup yields CDR1 MGHRA and CDR2 YSYEKL. This chain's CDR3 is CASSQESGLAGGFTDTQYF. Here the CDR3 DNA reads TGCGCCAGCAGCCAAGAGTCAGGTCTAGCGGGGGGTTTCACAGATACGCAGTATTTT.

In nucleotides, the CDR3 is TGTGCCAGCGCCCGGGCAACTAATGAAAAACTGTTTTTT. Translated: CASARATNEKLFF. This chain joins TRBV2 and TRBJ1-4; no definite D call. V lost 8 bases to trimming and J lost 0 bases, with 7 bases between them. The CDR3 loop spans 13 amino acids. CDR1 is SNHLY, CDR2 FYNNEI, per germline.

The chain links TRBV7-8 to TRBJ1-5; 10 bases fit TRBD1. With V trimmed by 0 bases and J by 5 bases, 4 bases remained unmatched. Germline assignment: CDR1 SGHVS and CDR2 FQNEAQ. The CDR3 consists of 16 residues. This CDR3 is CASSLAGQGVDQPQHF. Written as DNA, the CDR3 is TGTGCCAGCAGCTTAGCAGGACAGGGGGTTGATCAGCCCCAGCATTTT.

V gene TRBV14 combines with J gene TRBJ2-3; D possibly corresponds to TRBD1 (6 bases). The CDR3 is made up of 16 amino acids. Deletions cut 6 bases from V and 2 bases from J, with 18 bases between. Germline-derived CDR1 and CDR2 are SGHDN and FVKESK. The CDR3 DNA reads as TGTGCCAGCAGTCCCACAGGGAAGTATCACACAGATACGCAGTATTTT. It encodes CASSPTGKYHTDTQYF.

The gene calls are TRBV18 and TRBJ1-1; D not certain. V shed 5 bases and J shed 1 base, with 8 bases lying between them. The CDR3 extends over 13 amino acids. CDR1 is KGHSH, CDR2 LQKENI, per germline. Written as DNA, the CDR3 is TGTGCCAGCTCAGGGCAGGAGAACACTGAAGCTTTCTTT. Translated, it gives CASSGQENTEAFF. The full variable domain, completed using reference TRBV18 and TRBJ1-1, is NAGVMQNPRHLVRRRGQEARLRCSPMKGHSHVYWYRQLPEEGLKFMVYLQKENIIDESGMPKERFSAEFPKEGPSILRIQQVVRGDSAAYFCASSGQENTEAFFGQGTRLTVV.

The table lists this clone with a count of one. This sequence joins TRBV11-3 and TRBJ2-7; 7 bases line up with TRBD1. CDR3 length: 16 residues. V gave up 1 base and J gave up 2 bases; unmatched junction bases: 8. In germline, CDR1 is SGHNT, CDR2 YENEEA. The CDR3 protein is CASSLASGQATYEQYF. In DNA form, the CDR3 reads TGTGCCAGCAGCTTAGCGTCCGGACAGGCGACCTACGAGCAGTACTTC.

The chain is built from TRBV19 and TRBJ1-3, with D possibly being TRBD1 (5 bases). The length of the CDR3 is 14 residues. Trimming took off 7 bases at V and 0 bases at J, with 10 bases between the two ends. Per the germline V gene, CDR1 is LNHDA and CDR2 is SQIVND (reference sequence). The CDR3 DNA reads as TGTGCCAGTACGACAGCGAACTCTGGAAACACCATATATTTT. This sequence encodes CASTTANSGNTIYF.

This chain uses TRBV11-2 with TRBJ2-2, with D possibly matching TRBD2 (6 bases). CDR3 size: 19 residues. Trimming pared 3 bases from V and 0 bases from J, leaving 20 bases between. Germline V gene lookup returns CDR1 SGHAT and CDR2 FQNNGV. CDR3 nucleotides: TGTGCCAGCAGCTTGGGGTTTCGTGGGGGGAATGCGAACACCGGGGAGCTGTTTTTT. Amino acid sequence: CASSLGFRGGNANTGELFF.

This chain links TRBV5-1 with TRBJ2-5; TRBD2 might be the D (6 bases). Germline assignment: CDR1 SGHRS and CDR2 YFSETQ. This CDR3 spans 14 amino acids. Trimming left V 4 bases short and J 9 bases short, with 19 bases between. This chain's CDR3 is CASSLFGPGESQYF. CDR3 nucleotides: TGCGCCAGCAGCCTCTTTGGGCCGGGGGAGTCCCAGTACTTC.

To note about this clone: Other nucleotide sequences from this sample produce the same CDR3. V is TRBV5-6 and J is TRBJ2-7; possibly TRBD1 for D (5 bases). Trimming took 2 bases from V and 2 from J, leaving 8 bases between them. The CDR3 consists of 13 residues. Germline lookup yields CDR1 SGHDT and CDR2 YYEEEE. The CDR3 coding sequence is TGTGCCAGCAGCTTTGGCAGGGCCTACGAGCAGTACTTC. It codes for CASSFGRAYEQYF. Full variable domain (missing parts from reference TRBV5-6 and TRBJ2-7): DAGVTQSPTHLIKTRGQQVTLRCSPKSGHDTVSWYQQALGQGPQFIFQYYEEEERQRGNFPDRFSGHQFPNYSSELNVNALLLGDSALYLCASSFGRAYEQYFGPGTRLTVT.

The gene calls are TRBV5-4 and TRBJ1-2, with 8 bases aligning to TRBD1. CDR1 is SGHNT, CDR2 YYREEE, per germline (reference sequence). V shed 1 base and J 8 bases; nucleotides not matched to a gene: 10. This CDR3 is 15 amino acids long. In nucleotides, the CDR3 is TGTGCCAGCAGCTTGACAATGGGCGACAGGGGCGGCTACACCTTC. This translates into CASSLTMGDRGGYTF.

V usage is TRBV2 and J usage is TRBJ1-1; D unclear. The CDR3 spans 11 residues. V lost 5 bases to trimming and J lost 7 bases, with 8 bases between them. Per the germline V gene, CDR1 is SNHLY and CDR2 is FYNNEI. The CDR3 is CASSLQVEAFF. In DNA form, the CDR3 reads TGTGCCAGCAGTTTACAAGTTGAAGCTTTCTTT.

V gene TRBV5-4 combines with J gene TRBJ2-3, with 7 bases identical to TRBD1. After removal of 4 bases from V and 0 bases from J, the junction contained 8 bases not matched to a gene. CDR1 and CDR2 (germline): SGHNT, YYREEE (reference sequence). The CDR3 contains 16 residues. In DNA form, the CDR3 reads TGTGCCAGCAGCCGTGGCCCAGGGGGTAGCACAGATACGCAGTATTTT. Translated: CASSRGPGGSTDTQYF.

The chain carries TRBV11-2 and TRBJ1-2; TRBD1 agrees at 8 bases. The CDR3 runs 14 residues. With V trimmed by 4 bases and J by 6 bases, 7 bases remained unmatched. The germline gives CDR1 SGHAT, CDR2 FQNNGV. CDR3 loop: CASSSDRGSDGYTF. CDR3 bases: TGTGCCAGCAGCTCCGACAGGGGAAGCGATGGCTACACCTTC.

The count of this clone is one. The chain carries TRBV5-4 and TRBJ1-2, with 8 positions matching TRBD1. J gave up 7 bases and V 2 bases, and 4 bases lay outside the gene matches. CDR1 SGHNT and CDR2 YYREEE come from the germline V gene (reference sequence). The CDR3 spans 13 residues. Written as DNA, the CDR3 is TGTGCCAGCAGCTTTCAGGGGGCGGGTGGCTACACCTTC. Protein product: CASSFQGAGGYTF.

The gene calls are TRBV21-1 and TRBJ1-3. TRBV21-1 is marked as a pseudogene. There are 12 residues in the CDR3. CDR3 nucleotides: TGTGCCCCCCGGAGGGGTATGGTCACCATATATTTT. It translates to CAPRRGMVTIYF.

The chain uses TRBV30 and TRBJ1-5; tentatively, D is TRBD1 (5 bases). Germline CDR1 is GTSNPN and CDR2 is SVGIG (reference sequence). With 1 base removed from V and 3 bases from J, the gap between germline ends came to 7 bases. The CDR3 loop spans 13 amino acids. The CDR3 loop reads CAWSGQHNQPQHF. DNA of the CDR3: TGTGCCTGGAGTGGACAGCACAATCAGCCCCAGCATTTT.

The gene calls are TRBV5-4 and TRBJ2-1, with 8 bases that match TRBD2. CDR3 length: 16 amino acids. The germline CDR1 and CDR2 sequences are SGHNT and YYREEE (reference sequence). Germline trimming cut 1 base from V and 7 bases from J; bases unmatched to any gene: 10. This chain's CDR3 is CASSLPRTSFGNEQFF. CDR3 nucleotides: TGTGCCAGCAGCTTGCCTAGGACTAGCTTTGGGAATGAGCAGTTCTTC.

Comments on this clone: Compared with germline, one end of the junction differs, possibly owing to a read error. This chain joins TRBV15 and TRBJ2-7; tentatively, D is TRBD1 (7 bases). CDR1 is LNHNV, CDR2 YYDKDF, per germline (reference sequence). CDR3 size: 14 residues. In nucleotides, the CDR3 is TGTGCCTCCAGGTCAGGGGGGACCTCCTACGAGCAGTACTTC. It codes for CASRSGGTSYEQYF.

In nucleotides, the CDR3 is TGTGCCAGCAGCTTAGGGGGCGCGGGCAATCAGCCCCAGCATTTT. Protein: CASSLGGAGNQPQHF. The chain carries TRBV5-6 and TRBJ1-5; TRBD1 aligns across 7 bases. CDR1 is SGHDT, CDR2 YYEEEE, per germline. The CDR3 has 15 residues. After removal of 2 bases from V and 2 bases from J, the junction contained 4 bases not matched to a gene.